This TCR beta chain appears in the sequencing data of a study of blood T cell repertoires in COVID-19. Study-level information: The cDNA or gDNA used as material had been derived from T cells, B-cell-depleted T cells, or PBMCs.

The method was immunoSEQ multiplex PCR; TCRdb's version includes in-frame clones alone and lacks a portion of them. The data show some 50,000 clones, 90% seen once. Germline-derived CDR1 and CDR2 are LGHDT and YNNKEL (reference sequence). The V gene end was trimmed by 3 bases and the J gene end by 4 bases; junction bases not matched to a gene: 9. This CDR3 spans 17 amino acids. The source material was peripheral blood. This chain connects TRBV3-1 (or the pseudogene TRBV3-2) to TRBJ1-4, with 9 bases lining up with TRBD1. The receptor was derived from a man between 40 and 49 years old with acute or convalescent COVID-19. The DNA of the CDR3 is TGTGCCAGCAGCCAGGACAGGGGAGTCCTCGGTAATGAAAAACTGTTTTTT. The encoded protein is CASSQDRGVLGNEKLFF.